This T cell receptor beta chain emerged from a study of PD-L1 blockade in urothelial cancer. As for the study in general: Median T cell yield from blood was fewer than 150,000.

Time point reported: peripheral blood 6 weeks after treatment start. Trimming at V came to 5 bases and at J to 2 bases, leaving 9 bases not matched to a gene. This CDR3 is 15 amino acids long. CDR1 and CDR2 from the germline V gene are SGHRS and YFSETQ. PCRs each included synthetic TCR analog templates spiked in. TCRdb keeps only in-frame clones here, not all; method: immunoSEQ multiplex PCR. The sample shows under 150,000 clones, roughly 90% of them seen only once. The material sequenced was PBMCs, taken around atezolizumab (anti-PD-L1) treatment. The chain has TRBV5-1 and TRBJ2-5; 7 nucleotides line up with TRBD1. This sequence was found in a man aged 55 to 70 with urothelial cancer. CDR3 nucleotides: TGCGCCAGCAGTCGACAGGGAAGGGGACAAGAGACCCAGTACTTC. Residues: CASSRQGRGQETQYF.